The clone carrying this TCR beta chain was observed a handful of times. The germline gene is not matched at one end of the junction; a read error may be the cause. CDR1 is SSHAT, CDR2 FNYEAQ, per germline (reference sequence). The CDR3 loop spans 13 amino acids. TCRdb re-analysed the RT-PCR reads in MiXCR, keeping a single row per CDR3 protein. Here the sample spans hundreds of thousands of distinct CDR3 sequences, approximately 15% being singletons. The sequenced sample consisted of memory CD4+ T cells from blood. The receptor's source is a female donor in good health, serving as a healthy control. The chain joins TRBV7-7 to TRBJ1-1; D unclear. The CDR3 spells CASITRKNTEAFF. CDR3 DNA: TGTGCTAGCATCACCAGGAAGAACACTGAAGCTTTCTTT. Based on the CDR3 plus reference TRBV7-7 and TRBJ1-1, the full variable domain is GAGVSQSPRYKVTKRGQDVTLRCDPISSHATLYWYQQALGQGPEFLTYFNYEAQPDKSGLPSDRFSAERPEGSISTLTIQRTEQRDSAMYRCASITRKNTEAFFGQGTRLTVV.